One and the same sample provided the 3 T cell receptor beta chains below, sequenced in a study of beta chain features in type 1 diabetes. Expressed TCRB transcripts got sequenced, as all isolated RNA was reverse transcribed. Assay: immunoSEQ multiplex PCR; the TCRdb copy retains only in-frame clones and omits some. The profile shows roughly 250,000 clones, about 10% of them singletons. The sample was naive CD4+ T cells from blood. Receptors were obtained from a woman between 18 and 30 years old in good health.

The CDR3 reads CASSALGQLEEAFF. The CDR3 DNA follows: TGTGCCAGCAGCGCACTGGGGCAATTGGAAGAGGCTTTCTTT. This chain uses TRBV5-4 with TRBJ1-1, with D possibly TRBD1 on 5 matching bases. The germline CDR1 and CDR2 sequences are SGHNT and YYREEE (reference sequence). This CDR3 region has 14 residues. V was shortened by 4 bases and J by 11 bases, with 21 bases between the two germline ends.

The chain joins TRBV9 to TRBJ2-4, with D possibly matching TRBD2 (6 bases). The CDR3 runs 16 residues. The ends were cut back, 4 bases at V and 0 bases at J, with 14 bases in the middle. Germline lookup yields CDR1 SGDLS and CDR2 YYNGEE. CDR3 sequence: CASSPGGALAKNIQYF. The CDR3, as DNA: TGTGCCAGCAGCCCTGGCGGGGCCCTAGCCAAAAACATTCAGTACTTC.

This chain links TRBV30 with TRBJ1-4; D is unclear. Trimming shortened V by 4 bases and J by 3 bases, and 12 bases separated the two germline ends. This CDR3 contains 14 residues. CDR1 and CDR2 (germline): GTSNPN, SVGIG (reference sequence). CDR3 sequence: CAWKTRRANEKLFF. Written as DNA, the CDR3 is TGTGCCTGGAAAACCCGAAGAGCTAATGAAAAACTGTTTTTT.